These 17 T cell receptor beta chains came from one sample sequenced in a study of multiple sclerosis patients with progressive multifocal leukoencephalopathy. Noted time point: before natalizumab initiation. This table comes from immunoSEQ multiplex PCR, and its TCRdb copy is limited to in-frame clones, with some not included. The sample has fewer than 40,000 clones, about nine tenths seen once; the top ten hold around 1.5%. The sequencing input was PBMCs. The receptors here all came from a human donor with multiple sclerosis.

The V gene is TRBV30, the J gene TRBJ1-2; D unresolved. V lost 1 base, J lost 4 bases, and 10 bases lay in between. The CDR3 is 13 residues long. Per the germline V gene, CDR1 is GTSNPN and CDR2 is SVGIG (reference sequence). The CDR3 sequence: CAWSEVRGYGYTF. In DNA, the CDR3 is TGTGCCTGGAGTGAAGTCCGGGGCTATGGCTACACCTTC.

The chain joins TRBV7-9 to TRBJ2-3; tentative D call: TRBD1 (6 bases). The germline CDR1 and CDR2 sequences are SEHNR and FQNEAQ (reference sequence). V lost 2 bases and J 2 bases, leaving 8 bases between the germline ends. The CDR3 consists of 14 residues. This CDR3 is CASSLMGATDTQYF. CDR3 DNA: TGTGCCAGCAGCTTAATGGGGGCCACAGATACGCAGTATTTT.

The chain carries TRBV5-6 and TRBJ2-1; D may be TRBD2 (6 bases). This CDR3 has 13 amino acids. The V gene lost 0 bases and the J gene lost 6 bases, with 7 bases spanning the gap. Germline V lookup: CDR1 SGHDT, CDR2 YYEEEE. CDR3 protein: CASSLGLGNEQFF. Here the CDR3 DNA reads TGTGCCAGCAGCTTGGGACTAGGCAATGAGCAGTTCTTC. The variable domain in full, completed from reference TRBV5-6 and TRBJ2-1, reads DAGVTQSPTHLIKTRGQQVTLRCSPKSGHDTVSWYQQALGQGPQFIFQYYEEEERQRGNFPDRFSGHQFPNYSSELNVNALLLGDSALYLCASSLGLGNEQFFGPGTRLTVL.

The chain couples TRBV9 to TRBJ2-1, with D perhaps TRBD2 (5 bases). The CDR3 runs 15 residues. Germline CDR1 SGDLS, CDR2 YYNGEE. The V end lost 0 bases, the J end lost 3 bases, and 10 bases lay between the germline ends. The CDR3 protein is CASSVGGALYNEQFF. CDR3 DNA: TGTGCCAGCAGCGTAGGGGGAGCGCTCTACAATGAGCAGTTCTTC.

The chain recombines TRBV27 with TRBJ1-6, with 7 bases matching TRBD1. The CDR3 contains 13 residues. Germline CDR1 and CDR2: MNHEY and SMNVEV (reference sequence). Losses at the gene ends were 4 bases for V and 10 bases for J; bases not matched to a gene: 4. In DNA, the CDR3 is TGTGCCAGCAGTTCCCGAGGGGGCTCACCCCTCCACTTT. Protein: CASSSRGGSPLHF.

The chain combines TRBV15 with TRBJ2-3, with D unclear. The CDR3 has 12 amino acids. Between the trimmed V and J ends, which lost 1 base and 4 bases, there was a span of 3 bases. Germline CDR1 reads LNHNV; CDR2 reads YYDKDF (reference sequence). DNA for the CDR3: TGTGCCACCAGCAGAGGTCCAGATACGCAGTATTTT. The encoded protein is CATSRGPDTQYF.

V and J are TRBV28 and TRBJ2-7; 7 bases align to TRBD2. This CDR3 spans 13 amino acids. V lost 8 bases and J lost 1; bases outside the gene matches: 5. In germline, CDR1 is MDHEN, CDR2 SYDVKM. CDR3 in DNA: TGTGCCAGCTCCGCTAGCGGTTCCTACGAGCAGTACTTC. It translates to CASSASGSYEQYF.

This clone was seen once. V is TRBV7-2 and J is TRBJ1-4; D is perhaps TRBD1 (5 bases). The germline gives CDR1 SGHTA, CDR2 FQGNSA. Trimming pared 6 bases from V and 5 bases from J, leaving 10 bases between. CDR3 length: 13 amino acids. CDR3 sequence (DNA): TGTGCCAGCAGAATAGGGACGAATGAAAAACTGTTTTTT. It is translated as CASRIGTNEKLFF.

V gene TRBV5-1 combines with J gene TRBJ2-3; TRBD2 matches 7 bases. This CDR3 contains 14 residues. V gave up 4 bases and J gave up 2 bases; unmatched junction bases: 4. Germline loops: CDR1 SGHRS, CDR2 YFSETQ. The CDR3 loop is CASSPAGYTDTQYF. DNA of the CDR3: TGCGCCAGCAGCCCAGCGGGGTACACAGATACGCAGTATTTT.

The CDR3 spells CSENQGGGTEAFF. In DNA form, the CDR3 reads TGCAGCGAGAACCAGGGTGGGGGTACTGAAGCTTTCTTT. The chain is built from TRBV29-1 and TRBJ1-1; weak D call: TRBD1 (5 bases). This CDR3 contains 13 residues. V lost 7 bases, J lost 5 bases, and 17 bases lay in between. Germline CDR1 reads SQVTM; CDR2 reads ANQGSEA.

The rearrangement joins TRBV28 to TRBJ2-7; D is undetermined. This CDR3 contains 12 residues. The ends were cut back, 8 bases at V and 2 bases at J, with 10 bases in the middle. Germline V gene lookup returns CDR1 MDHEN and CDR2 SYDVKM. The CDR3 sequence: CASLGGPYEQYF. CDR3 nucleotides: TGTGCCAGCCTCGGTGGGCCCTACGAGCAGTACTTC.

The chain joins TRBV30 to TRBJ1-1, with D possibly matching TRBD1 (5 bases). Germline assignment: CDR1 GTSNPN and CDR2 SVGIG (reference sequence). V lost 0 bases to trimming and J lost 1 base, with 6 bases between them. This CDR3 is built from 13 residues. This chain's CDR3 is CAWSVQENTEAFF. Written as DNA, the CDR3 is TGTGCCTGGAGTGTACAGGAGAACACTGAAGCTTTCTTT.

The DNA for the CDR3 is TGTGCCAGCAGTTTTCCGGGACAGCTTAACTATGGCTACACCTTC. Translated, it gives CASSFPGQLNYGYTF. V is TRBV6-6 and J is TRBJ1-2; TRBD1 agrees at 7 bases. Germline loops: CDR1 MNHNY, CDR2 SVGAGI (reference sequence). V lost 4 bases, J lost 1 base, and 6 bases stayed unmatched. The CDR3 is made up of 15 amino acids.

CDR3 sequence: CASSLDDQPQHF. Here the CDR3 DNA reads TGTGCCAGCAGTTTAGACGATCAGCCCCAGCATTTT. The chain employs TRBV28 and TRBJ1-5, with D unresolved. Trimming removed 2 bases from V and 5 bases from J, with 4 bases in between. The CDR3 is 12 residues long. Germline V gene data show CDR1 as MDHEN and CDR2 as SYDVKM.

The V and J genes are TRBV7-2 and TRBJ1-1; D is undetermined. CDR1 and CDR2 (germline): SGHTA, FQGNSA. This CDR3 comprises 11 residues. Trimming took 2 bases from V and 8 from J, leaving 6 bases between them. This CDR3 reads CASSLSREAFF. The CDR3 DNA follows: TGTGCCAGCAGCTTATCCAGAGAAGCTTTCTTT. Using reference TRBV7-2 and TRBJ1-1 for the parts outside the CDR3, the full variable domain is GAGVSQSPSNKVTEKGKDVELRCDPISGHTALYWYRQSLGQGLEFLIYFQGNSAPDKSGLPSDRFSAERTGGSVSTLTIQRTQQEDSAVYLCASSLSREAFFGQGTRLTVV.

As for this clone: Sequence at one end of the junction differs from germline and may be a read error. CDR3 in DNA: TGTGCTAGCAGCTCTGGGACGGAGAAAGAGACCCAGTACTTC. This sequence encodes CASSSGTEKETQYF. This chain uses TRBV7-7 with TRBJ2-5; either TRBD1 or TRBD2 may fit D (5 bases each). CDR3 size: 14 residues. Germline CDR1 and CDR2: SSHAT and FNYEAQ (reference sequence).

The chain recombines TRBV7-9 with TRBJ2-5; D remains ambiguous. TRBJ2-7 explains the end of the DNA better; the J call may be wrong. The CDR3 consists of 11 residues. Germline values: CDR1 SEHNR, CDR2 FQNEAQ (reference sequence). CDR3 region: CASIQLNEQYF. The CDR3 DNA sequence: TGTGCCAGCATCCAATTAAACGAGCAGTACTTC.